The rows below give T cell receptor beta chains drawn from one sample of a study of OX40 agonist ivuxolimab in advanced cancers. The method was immunoSEQ multiplex PCR; TCRdb's version includes in-frame clones alone and lacks a portion of them. The sample includes more than 50,000 clones, 89% seen only once; the top ten take about 12%. The sample was CD4+ or CD8+ T cells sorted from blood, taken in a trial of the OX40 agonist ivuxolimab. The source of these receptors is an adult with an advanced solid tumor such as melanoma, head and neck, liver or kidney cancer. Each CDR3 is given with its conserved first and last residue. The order of the fields is D gene, clone size, J gene, V gene, CDR3 protein, CDR3 DNA. A D gene is named only where the DNA matches it firmly. Clone size is not always given. Where it is, it says once, few, many or a class for expanded clones.

d_gene: TRBD1
abundance: NA
j_gene: TRBJ2-5
v_gene: TRBV7-6
CDR3aa: CASSDRGLGETQYF
CDR3nt: TGTGCCAGCAGCGACAGGGGGCTCGGAGAGACCCAGTACTTC

d_gene: TRBD2
abundance: NA
j_gene: TRBJ2-4
v_gene: TRBV27
CDR3aa: CASSPGAGSAKNIQYF
CDR3nt: TGTGCCAGCAGTCCGGGAGCGGGGAGCGCCAAAAACATTCAGTACTTC

d_gene: NA
abundance: NA
j_gene: TRBJ2-7
v_gene: TRBV6-5
CDR3aa: CASSYSSPPSSYEQYF
CDR3nt: TGTGCCAGCAGTTACTCGAGTCCCCCTTCTTCCTACGAGCAGTACTTC

d_gene: NA
abundance: once
j_gene: TRBJ2-5
v_gene: TRBV7-9
CDR3aa: CASSQTVDGTQYF
CDR3nt: TGTGCCAGCAGCCAAACGGTAGATGGGACCCAGTACTTC

d_gene: NA
abundance: NA
j_gene: TRBJ1-4
v_gene: TRBV27
CDR3aa: CASSFLAAHLGSEKLFF
CDR3nt: TGTGCCAGCAGTTTTTTGGCGGCACACCTCGGGAGTGAAAAACTGTTTTTT

d_gene: NA
abundance: once
j_gene: TRBJ2-7
v_gene: TRBV10-2
CDR3aa: CASTQGMSDEQYF
CDR3nt: TGCGCCAGCACCCAGGGGATGAGCGACGAGCAGTACTTC

d_gene: NA
abundance: NA
j_gene: TRBJ1-5
v_gene: TRBV10-2
CDR3aa: CASSDGSRDQPQHF
CDR3nt: TGCGCCAGCAGTGATGGGAGCCGCGATCAGCCCCAGCATTTT

d_gene: NA
abundance: NA
j_gene: TRBJ2-5
v_gene: TRBV7-3
CDR3aa: CASSLNHRIETQYF
CDR3nt: TGTGCCAGCAGCTTAAATCACAGAATTGAGACCCAGTACTTC

d_gene: TRBD2
abundance: NA
j_gene: TRBJ2-1
v_gene: TRBV9
CDR3aa: CASSRAGGGNEQFF
CDR3nt: TGTGCCAGCAGCCGAGCGGGAGGAGGGAATGAGCAGTTCTTC

d_gene: TRBD1
abundance: NA
j_gene: TRBJ2-1
v_gene: TRBV5-1
CDR3aa: CASSGTANEQFF
CDR3nt: TGCGCCAGCAGCGGGACAGCTAATGAGCAGTTCTTC

d_gene: NA
abundance: once
j_gene: TRBJ2-7
v_gene: TRBV13
CDR3aa: CASREAPADEQYF
CDR3nt: TGTGCCAGCAGAGAGGCCCCGGCGGACGAGCAGTACTTC

d_gene: NA
abundance: NA
j_gene: TRBJ1-2
v_gene: TRBV5-1
CDR3aa: CASSSKTGNYGYTF
CDR3nt: TGCGCCAGCAGCTCAAAAACAGGGAACTATGGCTACACCTTC

d_gene: NA
abundance: once
j_gene: TRBJ1-4
v_gene: TRBV10-1
CDR3aa: CASSEGQATIEKLFF
CDR3nt: TGCGCCAGCAGTGAGGGTCAAGCCACGATTGAAAAACTGTTTTTT

d_gene: TRBD2
abundance: NA
j_gene: TRBJ2-7
v_gene: TRBV27
CDR3aa: CASRWASGISEQYF
CDR3nt: TGTGCCAGCAGATGGGCTAGCGGGATATCCGAGCAGTACTTC

d_gene: TRBD2
abundance: NA
j_gene: TRBJ2-3
v_gene: TRBV7-3
CDR3aa: CASSVGLAGVGDTQYF
CDR3nt: TGTGCCAGCAGCGTGGGACTAGCGGGAGTAGGGGATACGCAGTATTTT

d_gene: NA
abundance: NA
j_gene: TRBJ1-5
v_gene: TRBV14
CDR3aa: CASSQAGSQPQHF
CDR3nt: TGTGCCAGCAGCCAAGCAGGGAGCCAGCCCCAGCATTTT

d_gene: TRBD2
abundance: NA
j_gene: TRBJ2-1
v_gene: TRBV7-7
CDR3aa: CASSLVGLTNEQFF
CDR3nt: TGTGCCAGCAGCTTAGTGGGACTAACTAATGAGCAGTTCTTC

d_gene: TRBD1
abundance: NA
j_gene: TRBJ2-2
v_gene: TRBV29-1
CDR3aa: CSVRGTANTGELFF
CDR3nt: TGCAGCGTTCGTGGGACAGCGAACACCGGGGAGCTGTTTTTT

d_gene: NA
abundance: NA
j_gene: TRBJ2-2
v_gene: TRBV27
CDR3aa: CASSFHRANTGELFF
CDR3nt: TGTGCCAGCAGTTTTCACAGGGCGAACACCGGGGAGCTGTTTTTT

d_gene: NA
abundance: NA
j_gene: TRBJ2-5
v_gene: TRBV2
CDR3aa: CASSPMLLAEETQYF
CDR3nt: TGTGCCAGCAGCCCGATGTTACTAGCTGAAGAGACCCAGTACTTC

d_gene: NA
abundance: NA
j_gene: TRBJ1-1
v_gene: TRBV12-1
CDR3aa: CASSPIREMASEAFF
CDR3nt: TGTGCCAGCAGCCCAATCAGGGAAATGGCCTCGGAAGCTTTCTTT

d_gene: NA
abundance: NA
j_gene: TRBJ1-1
v_gene: TRBV9
CDR3aa: CASSGGSGGYTEAFF
CDR3nt: TGTGCCAGCAGCGGAGGTAGTGGGGGGTACACTGAAGCTTTCTTT

d_gene: TRBD2
abundance: NA
j_gene: TRBJ2-3
v_gene: TRBV11-2
CDR3aa: CASSLFPSGGFTDTQYF
CDR3nt: TGTGCCAGCAGCCTATTTCCTAGCGGGGGTTTCACAGATACGCAGTATTTT

d_gene: TRBD2
abundance: NA
j_gene: TRBJ2-1
v_gene: TRBV28
CDR3aa: CASRLTSGTRVEQFF
CDR3nt: TGTGCCAGCAGGCTGACTAGCGGGACTAGGGTTGAGCAGTTCTTC

d_gene: NA
abundance: NA
j_gene: TRBJ2-3
v_gene: TRBV19
CDR3aa: CASSTTGYTDTQYF
CDR3nt: TGTGCCAGTAGTACCACAGGGTACACAGATACGCAGTATTTT

d_gene: TRBD1
abundance: NA
j_gene: TRBJ2-2
v_gene: TRBV28
CDR3aa: CATGDRANTGELFF
CDR3nt: TGTGCCACAGGGGACAGGGCTAACACCGGGGAGCTGTTTTTT

d_gene: TRBD2
abundance: NA
j_gene: TRBJ2-1
v_gene: TRBV5-6
CDR3aa: CASSASGFSYNEQFF
CDR3nt: TGTGCCAGCAGCGCTAGCGGGTTTTCCTACAATGAGCAGTTCTTC

d_gene: NA
abundance: NA
j_gene: TRBJ1-5
v_gene: TRBV4-1
CDR3aa: CASSQWQNQPQHF
CDR3nt: TGCGCCAGCAGCCAGTGGCAGAATCAGCCCCAGCATTTT

d_gene: NA
abundance: NA
j_gene: TRBJ1-2
v_gene: TRBV6-5
CDR3aa: CASKASIEANYGYTF
CDR3nt: TGTGCCAGCAAGGCCAGCATCGAGGCAAACTATGGCTACACCTTC

d_gene: TRBD2
abundance: few
j_gene: TRBJ2-1
v_gene: TRBV10-3
CDR3aa: CAISEPGLAVNNEQFF
CDR3nt: TGTGCCATCAGTGAGCCCGGACTAGCGGTGAACAATGAGCAGTTCTTC

d_gene: TRBD1
abundance: NA
j_gene: TRBJ2-7
v_gene: TRBV5-6
CDR3aa: CASTQTRQGFYEQYF
CDR3nt: TGTGCCAGCACCCAAACTCGACAGGGTTTTTACGAGCAGTACTTC

d_gene: NA
abundance: once
j_gene: TRBJ1-5
v_gene: TRBV27
CDR3aa: CASSLWQSPNQPQHF
CDR3nt: TGTGCCAGCAGTTTATGGCAGAGCCCCAATCAGCCCCAGCATTTT

d_gene: NA
abundance: NA
j_gene: TRBJ2-5
v_gene: TRBV7-9
CDR3aa: CASSLLDLQETQYF
CDR3nt: TGTGCCAGCAGCTTATTGGACTTACAAGAGACCCAGTACTTC

d_gene: NA
abundance: NA
j_gene: TRBJ1-1
v_gene: TRBV9
CDR3aa: CASSVFGDERTEAFF
CDR3nt: TGTGCCAGCAGCGTCTTCGGCGACGAAAGAACTGAAGCTTTCTTT

d_gene: TRBD2
abundance: NA
j_gene: TRBJ2-3
v_gene: TRBV27
CDR3aa: CASSSGLAGTTDTQYF
CDR3nt: TGTGCCAGCAGTTCCGGACTAGCGGGGACCACAGATACGCAGTATTTT

d_gene: TRBD2
abundance: NA
j_gene: TRBJ2-7
v_gene: TRBV13
CDR3aa: CASSPWQRGSYEQYF
CDR3nt: TGTGCCAGCAGCCCGTGGCAGCGGGGCTCCTACGAGCAGTACTTC

d_gene: NA
abundance: NA
j_gene: TRBJ2-1
v_gene: TRBV10-1
CDR3aa: CASSTPDSEQFF
CDR3nt: TGCGCCAGCAGTACCCCTGACAGTGAGCAGTTCTTC

d_gene: NA
abundance: NA
j_gene: TRBJ1-1
v_gene: TRBV7-9
CDR3aa: CASSLDWGAVTEAFF
CDR3nt: TGTGCCAGCAGCTTAGATTGGGGGGCCGTTACTGAAGCTTTCTTT

d_gene: NA
abundance: NA
j_gene: TRBJ1-2
v_gene: TRBV6-5
CDR3aa: CASSLDPPNYGYTF
CDR3nt: TGTGCCAGCAGTTTGGACCCTCCTAACTATGGCTACACCTTC

d_gene: NA
abundance: NA
j_gene: TRBJ2-2
v_gene: TRBV27
CDR3aa: CASSLYPSAGELFF
CDR3nt: TGTGCCAGCAGTTTATACCCGTCGGCCGGGGAGCTGTTTTTT